These 29 T cell receptor beta chains were all obtained from the same sample, sequenced in a study of naive and memory T cell subsets. The beta constant-region primer was an equimolar mix of two oligonucleotides covering TRBC1 and TRBC2. Ligated cDNA was amplified by four rounds of PCR with nested alpha and beta constant-region primers and SP2. TCRdb reanalysed the UMI-ligation and nested PCR reads using MiXCR and keeps one entry per CDR3 protein. The sample gives more than 100,000 distinct CDR3 sequences, 35% to 40% of which show up once; roughly 0.86% is in the top ten. Sequences were obtained from central memory CD4+ T cells from blood. Source of these receptors: a human donor in good health.

This clonotype was counted between two and nine times. J is TRBJ1-1 and V is TRBV28; 9 nucleotides agree with TRBD1. Unmatched junction bases numbered 6, after V lost 7 bases and J lost 6 bases. Germline V gives CDR1 MDHEN, CDR2 SYDVKM. This CDR3 region has 13 residues. The CDR3 region has the DNA TGTGCCAGCAACCTACAGGGGGCCTCTGAAGCTTTCTTT. It encodes CASNLQGASEAFF.

V usage is TRBV5-1 and J usage is TRBJ2-4; 10 bases match TRBD1. Germline-derived CDR1 and CDR2 are SGHRS and YFSETQ. The CDR3 sequence is 14 residues long. Trimming at V came to 0 bases and at J to 9 bases, leaving 3 bases not matched to a gene. The CDR3 region has the DNA TGCGCCAGCAGCTTGGGGGACAGGGGTCGCATTCAGTACTTC. This gives the protein CASSLGDRGRIQYF.

This clonotype was detected a few times. The V call is TRBV2, the J call TRBJ2-3; 8 positions match TRBD2. V shed 6 bases and J 2 bases; nucleotides not matched to a gene: 13. Germline CDR1 reads SNHLY; CDR2 reads FYNNEI. The CDR3 totals 17 residues. CDR3: CASRDGTRGYPTDTQYF. The CDR3 coding sequence is TGTGCCAGCAGAGATGGGACTAGGGGGTATCCCACAGATACGCAGTATTTT.

V gene TRBV28 combines with J gene TRBJ2-2; D is perhaps TRBD1 or TRBD2 (5 bases each). Germline assignment: CDR1 MDHEN and CDR2 SYDVKM. CDR3 length: 16 residues. The ends were cut back, 6 bases at V and 2 bases at J, with 16 bases in the middle. The CDR3, as DNA: TGTGCCAGCAGAACCCCCGGGGCTTCCAACACCGGGGAGCTGTTTTTT. Residues: CASRTPGASNTGELFF.

A few counts support this clonotype. The rearrangement links TRBV10-2 to TRBJ2-1, with 12 bases matching TRBD2. In germline, CDR1 is WSHSY, CDR2 SAAADI. The CDR3 extends over 14 amino acids. Trimming removed 4 bases from V and 7 bases from J; junction bases left unmatched: 2. The CDR3 is CASSGLAGGNEQFF. The CDR3 bases are TGCGCCAGCAGTGGGCTAGCGGGAGGGAATGAGCAGTTCTTC.

This clonotype was observed a few times. This rearrangement joins TRBV5-1 to TRBJ1-6; maybe TRBD1 (6 bases). Germline V CDR1 and CDR2: SGHRS, YFSETQ. V lost 1 base to trimming and J lost 9 bases, with 11 bases between them. This CDR3 contains 14 residues. CDR3 in DNA: TGCGCCAGCAGCTTGCTGGGGGCGACTTCACCCCTCCACTTT. Its translation: CASSLLGATSPLHF.

This clonotype was observed a single time. This chain links TRBV28 with TRBJ2-1; the match to TRBD2 covers 10 bases. This CDR3 contains 15 residues. Germline CDR1 is MDHEN and CDR2 is SYDVKM. V lost 6 bases and J lost 10; bases outside the gene matches: 12. In DNA form, the CDR3 reads TGTGCCAGCAGCCCACACAGCGGGAGGGCCAGGGAGCAGTTCTTC. This encodes CASSPHSGRAREQFF.

The chain couples TRBV7-2 to TRBJ2-7; TRBD1 might be the D (5 bases). CDR1 is SGHTA and CDR2 is FQGNSA in the germline V gene. The length of the CDR3 is 13 residues. Trimming pared 2 bases from V and 5 bases from J, leaving 10 bases between. This chain's CDR3 is CASSLTAGNEQYF. CDR3 nucleotide sequence: TGTGCCAGCAGCTTAACGGCAGGGAACGAGCAGTACTTC. The full variable domain, rest sourced from reference TRBV7-2 and TRBJ2-7, is GAGVSQSPSNKVTEKGKDVELRCDPISGHTALYWYRQSLGQGLEFLIYFQGNSAPDKSGLPSDRFSAERTGGSVSTLTIQRTQQEDSAVYLCASSLTAGNEQYFGPGTRLTVT.

The chain recombines TRBV29-1 with TRBJ2-7, with 8 bases matching TRBD2. The CDR3 has 11 amino acids. Germline CDR1 and CDR2: SQVTM and ANQGSEA. The trim removed 4 bases at V and 8 bases at J, leaving 4 bases unmatched. The DNA for the CDR3 is TGCAGCGTTGCGTTAGCGGGAAAGCAGTACTTC. Translation: CSVALAGKQYF.

CDR3 sequence reads: CASRTHRNTEAFF. DNA for the CDR3: TGTGCCAGCAGGACACACCGGAACACTGAAGCTTTCTTT. The rearrangement links TRBV27 to TRBJ1-1; D not certain. CDR3 size: 13 residues. The V end lost 6 bases, the J end lost 1 base, and 9 bases lay between the germline ends. From germline, CDR1 is MNHEY and CDR2 SMNVEV (reference sequence).

The V call is TRBV29-1, the J call TRBJ1-5, with D possibly being TRBD1 (6 bases). This CDR3 comprises 13 residues. Trimming took off 6 bases at V and 6 bases at J, with 15 bases between the two ends. Germline lookup yields CDR1 SQVTM and CDR2 ANQGSEA. The CDR3 protein is CSVVTGWGQPQHF. The CDR3 coding sequence is TGCAGCGTCGTGACAGGTTGGGGTCAGCCCCAGCATTTT.

The V gene is TRBV5-1, the J gene TRBJ2-6; TRBD2 is a possible D gene (6 bases). This CDR3 is built from 18 residues. Trimming left V 0 bases short and J 4 bases short, with 17 bases between. CDR1 and CDR2 from the germline V gene are SGHRS and YFSETQ. The CDR3 DNA is TGCGCCAGCAGCTTGGATGGGGGGAAAGGTCTGGGGGCCAACGTCCTGACTTTC. It encodes CASSLDGGKGLGANVLTF. Full variable domain (remainder filled in from reference TRBV5-1 and TRBJ2-6): KAGVTQTPRYLIKTRGQQVTLSCSPISGHRSVSWYQQTPGQGLQFLFEYFSETQRNKGNFPGRFSGRQFSNSRSEMNVSTLELGDSALYLCASSLDGGKGLGANVLTFGAGSRLTVL.

The gene calls are TRBV10-1 and TRBJ2-3; the match to TRBD2 covers 11 bases. Germline CDR1 reads WNHNN; CDR2 reads SYGVQD (reference sequence). V gave up 3 bases and J gave up 4 bases; unmatched junction bases: 3. CDR3 length: 15 amino acids. The CDR3, as DNA: TGCGCCAGCAGTGAATCTAGCGGGAGGTCAGATACGCAGTATTTT. It encodes CASSESSGRSDTQYF.

The genes are TRBV10-3 and TRBJ2-1; D is perhaps TRBD1 or TRBD2 (6 bases each). Trimming left V 4 bases short and J 3 bases short, with 13 bases between. CDR1 and CDR2 (germline): ENHRY, SYGVKD. This CDR3 region has 15 residues. CDR3 sequence reads: CAISVGEGGYNEQFF. DNA of the CDR3: TGTGCCATCAGTGTGGGTGAGGGGGGCTACAATGAGCAGTTCTTC.

J is TRBJ2-3 and V is TRBV7-8, with D possibly TRBD2 on 5 matching bases. Trimming took off 9 bases at V and 0 bases at J, with 10 bases between the two ends. This CDR3 region has 13 residues. CDR1 SGHVS and CDR2 FQNEAQ come from the germline V gene. This CDR3 is CASLWRSTDTQYF. The CDR3 DNA follows: TGTGCCAGTCTGTGGAGGAGCACAGATACGCAGTATTTT.

This clonotype was observed a handful of times. The chain joins TRBV29-1 to TRBJ2-7; 10 nucleotides line up with TRBD1. Germline V gives CDR1 SQVTM, CDR2 ANQGSEA. The CDR3 runs to 15 residues. V lost 6 bases, J lost 6 bases, and 14 bases stayed unmatched. The chain's CDR3 is CSVGRQGATLGEQYF. The CDR3, as DNA: TGCAGCGTGGGCCGACAGGGGGCCACTTTAGGCGAGCAGTACTTC.

The V and J genes are TRBV24-1 and TRBJ2-1; 10 nucleotides line up with TRBD2. There are 16 residues in the CDR3. CDR1 is KGHDR, CDR2 SFDVKD, per germline. V was pared by 4 bases and J by 2 bases, with 4 bases of the junction left unmatched. The CDR3 nucleotides read TGTGCCACCAGTGACCGACTAGCGGGCGCCTACAATGAGCAGTTCTTC. Residues: CATSDRLAGAYNEQFF.

This clonotype was counted between two and nine times. The chain couples TRBV3-1 to TRBJ2-3, with D tentatively TRBD1 (5 bases). The CDR3 runs to 14 residues. V was pared by 5 bases and J by 5 bases, with 14 bases between. Germline CDR1 LGHDT, CDR2 YNNKEL (reference sequence). CDR3 in amino acids: CASSEQAVGDTQYF. The CDR3 bases are TGTGCCAGCAGCGAACAGGCGGTCGGAGATACGCAGTATTTT.

The chain joins TRBV20-1 to TRBJ2-3; TRBD2 might be the D (5 bases). V lost 6 bases and J lost 8, with 12 bases in between. The germline V gene has CDR1 DFQATT and CDR2 SNEGSKA (reference sequence). The CDR3 loop spans 11 amino acids. The CDR3 DNA reads as TGCAGTGCGAGACCTGGAGGTACGCAGTATTTT. It codes for CSARPGGTQYF.

This clonotype came up a few times. The J gene is TRBJ1-2, the V gene TRBV18; 7 bases are shared with TRBD1. The CDR3 spans 13 residues. In germline, CDR1 is KGHSH, CDR2 LQKENI. The J segment lost 6 bases and the V segment lost 2 bases, leaving 3 bases of the junction unmatched. CDR3 in amino acids: CASSPSRGDGYTF. DNA of the CDR3: TGTGCCAGCTCACCATCCAGGGGGGATGGCTACACCTTC.

This clonotype came up many times. This chain links TRBV5-5 with TRBJ2-7; 9 nucleotides line up with TRBD1. J gave up 7 bases and V 4 bases, and 12 bases lay outside the gene matches. Germline V gene data show CDR1 as SGHKS and CDR2 as YYEKEE (reference sequence). This CDR3 has 15 amino acids. CDR3 in amino acids: CASSGPGQGAREQYF. The CDR3 coding sequence is TGTGCCAGCAGCGGGCCGGGACAGGGCGCGAGGGAGCAGTACTTC. The variable domain in full, completed from reference TRBV5-5 and TRBJ2-7, reads DAGVTQSPTHLIKTRGQQVTLRCSPISGHKSVSWYQQVLGQGPQFIFQYYEKEERGRGNFPDRFSARQFPNYSSELNVNALLLGDSALYLCASSGPGQGAREQYFGPGTRLTVT.

This rearrangement joins TRBV2 to TRBJ2-4, with 7 positions matching TRBD2. With V trimmed by 2 bases and J by 7 bases, 8 bases remained unmatched. CDR3 size: 15 residues. Germline V gene data show CDR1 as SNHLY and CDR2 as FYNNEI. The CDR3 sequence: CASSELAEGYNIQYF. CDR3 bases: TGTGCCAGCAGTGAACTAGCGGAAGGTTATAACATTCAGTACTTC.

This clonotype was counted between two and nine times. V usage is TRBV20-1 and J usage is TRBJ2-1, with 9 bases aligning to TRBD2. There are 18 residues in the CDR3. The V and J ends lost 5 bases and 2 bases, in that order; junction bases with no gene match: 16. Germline CDR1 and CDR2: DFQATT and SNEGSKA (reference sequence). The CDR3 loop is CSAPSRGVSGSPYNEQFF. The CDR3 coding sequence is TGCAGTGCTCCTTCCCGGGGGGTTAGCGGGAGTCCCTACAATGAGCAGTTCTTC.

J is TRBJ1-6 and V is TRBV5-1; 9 nucleotides agree with TRBD1. Trimming at V came to 3 bases and at J to 9 bases, leaving 7 bases not matched to a gene. Germline CDR1 and CDR2: SGHRS and YFSETQ. This CDR3 comprises 15 residues. CDR3 coding DNA: TGCGCCAGCAGCTCTCCGGGACAGGGAGGTTCACCCCTCCACTTT. This gives the protein CASSSPGQGGSPLHF.

The chain carries TRBV20-1 and TRBJ2-7, with 12 nucleotides matching TRBD1. Trimming removed 0 bases from V and 4 bases from J; junction bases left unmatched: 4. CDR1 is DFQATT and CDR2 is SNEGSKA in the germline V gene (reference sequence). This CDR3 spans 15 amino acids. The CDR3 DNA follows: TGCAGTGCTAGAGATCGGGACAGGGGGCAGTACGAGCAGTACTTC. As protein: CSARDRDRGQYEQYF.

The V gene is TRBV28, the J gene TRBJ2-3; a weak D match, TRBD2 (5 bases). The CDR3 runs to 13 residues. Per germline, CDR1 MDHEN and CDR2 SYDVKM. Trimming left V 8 bases short and J 2 bases short, with 11 bases between. CDR3 bases: TGTGCCAGCTTCGCGGGCTCCACAGATACGCAGTATTTT. Its protein is CASFAGSTDTQYF.

This chain joins TRBV29-1 and TRBJ1-5; 8 bases fit TRBD1. Germline V gives CDR1 SQVTM, CDR2 ANQGSEA. The CDR3 runs 13 residues. The junction had 5 bases not matched to a gene; V was cut back by 4 bases and J by 6 bases. CDR3 in amino acids: CSVVDRGGQPQHF. In DNA, the CDR3 is TGCAGCGTTGTTGACAGGGGAGGTCAGCCCCAGCATTTT.

This clonotype was counted only a few times. The J gene is TRBJ2-7, the V gene TRBV28, with D perhaps matching TRBD2 (5 bases). With 7 bases removed from V and 6 bases from J, the gap between germline ends came to 16 bases. The germline CDR1 and CDR2 sequences are MDHEN and SYDVKM. CDR3 length: 13 residues. The CDR3 nucleotides are TGTGCCAGCACCGTCGCGGGCCCTGGCGAGCAGTACTTC. This gives the protein CASTVAGPGEQYF. The complete variable domain, with remaining parts taken from reference TRBV28 and TRBJ2-7, reads DVKVTQSSRYLVKRTGEKVFLECVQDMDHENMFWYRQDPGLGLRLIYFSYDVKMKEKGDIPEGYSVSREKKERFSLILESASTNQTSMYLCASTVAGPGEQYFGPGTRLTVT.

The table lists this clonotype with a few counts. The V and J genes are TRBV20-1 and TRBJ2-1, with 11 nucleotides matching TRBD2. CDR3 length: 15 amino acids. Germline assignment: CDR1 DFQATT and CDR2 SNEGSKA (reference sequence). V shed 2 bases and J 9 bases; nucleotides not matched to a gene: 9. The CDR3 spells CSARKLAGVGGEQFF. CDR3 nucleotides: TGCAGTGCTAGAAAACTAGCGGGAGTGGGGGGTGAGCAGTTCTTC.